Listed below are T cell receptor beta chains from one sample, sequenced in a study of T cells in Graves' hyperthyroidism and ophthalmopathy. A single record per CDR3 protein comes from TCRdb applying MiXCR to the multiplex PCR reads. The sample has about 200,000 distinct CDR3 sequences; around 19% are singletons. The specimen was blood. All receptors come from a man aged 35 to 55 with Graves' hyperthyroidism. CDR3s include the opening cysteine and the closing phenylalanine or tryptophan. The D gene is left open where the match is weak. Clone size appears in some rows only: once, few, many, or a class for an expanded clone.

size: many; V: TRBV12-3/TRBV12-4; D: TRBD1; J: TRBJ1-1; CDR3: CASRGQVLTEAFF; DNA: TGTGCCAGCAGAGGACAGGTCCTCACTGAAGCTTTCTTT
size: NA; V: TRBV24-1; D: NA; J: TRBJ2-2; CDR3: CATSDSSGPRQTGELFF; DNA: TGTGCCACCAGTGATTCTTCGGGTCCGCGTCAGACCGGGGAGCTGTTTTTT
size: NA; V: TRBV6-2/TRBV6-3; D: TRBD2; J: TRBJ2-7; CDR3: CASSTRARGGEQYF; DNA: TGTGCCAGCAGTACCCGGGCGCGGGGGGGGGAGCAGTACTTC
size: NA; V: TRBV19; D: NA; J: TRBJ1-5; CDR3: CASTADRNNQPQHF; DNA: TGTGCCAGTACCGCGGACAGAAACAATCAGCCCCAGCATTTT
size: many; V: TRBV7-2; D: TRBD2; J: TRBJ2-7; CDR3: CASRAGAYEQYF; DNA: TGTGCCAGCAGAGCGGGGGCCTACGAGCAGTACTTC
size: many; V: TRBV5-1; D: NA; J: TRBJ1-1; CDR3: CASSLAGGANTEAFF; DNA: TGCGCCAGCAGCTTGGCGGGGGGAGCGAACACTGAAGCTTTCTTT
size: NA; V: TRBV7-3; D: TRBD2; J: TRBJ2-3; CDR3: CASSLRGGLAGGQDTQYF; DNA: TGTGCCAGCAGCTTAAGGGGGGGGCTAGCGGGGGGGCAAGATACGCAGTATTTT
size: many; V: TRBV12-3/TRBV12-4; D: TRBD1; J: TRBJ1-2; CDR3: CASNTDRSAGGYTF; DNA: TGTGCCAGCAATACGGACAGGAGCGCCGGAGGCTACACCTTC
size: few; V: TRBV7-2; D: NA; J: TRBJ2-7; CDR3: CASSREPTTYEQYF; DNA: TGTGCCAGCAGCCGTGAACCTACCACCTACGAGCAGTACTTC
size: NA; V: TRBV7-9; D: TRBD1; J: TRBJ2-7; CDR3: CASSGGTGDLGEQYF; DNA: TGTGCCAGCAGCGGCGGGACAGGGGATCTCGGCGAGCAGTACTTC
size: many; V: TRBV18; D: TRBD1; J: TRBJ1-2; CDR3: CASSPGGQGAGYTF; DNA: TGTGCCAGCTCACCCGGGGGACAGGGTGCTGGCTACACCTTC
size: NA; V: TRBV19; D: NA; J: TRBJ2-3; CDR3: CASTSDRWDTQYF; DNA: TGTGCCAGTACCTCGGACCGGTGGGATACGCAGTATTTT
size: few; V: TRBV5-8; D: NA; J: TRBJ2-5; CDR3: CASSLAHGGQTQYF; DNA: TGTGCCAGCAGCTTGGCCCATGGGGGACAGACCCAGTACTTC
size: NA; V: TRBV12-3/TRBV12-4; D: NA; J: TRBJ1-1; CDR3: CASRGAGGTTFF; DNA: TGTGCCAGCAGGGGGGCGGGGGGCACTACTTTCTTT
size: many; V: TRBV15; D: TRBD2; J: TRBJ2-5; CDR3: CATRLAGGETQYF; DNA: TGTGCCACCAGACTAGCGGGAGGAGAGACCCAGTACTTC
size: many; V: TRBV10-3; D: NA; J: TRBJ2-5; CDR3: CAISESEGARETQYF; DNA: TGTGCCATCAGTGAGTCCGAAGGGGCTCGGGAGACCCAGTACTTC
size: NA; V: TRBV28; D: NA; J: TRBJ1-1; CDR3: CASRPGGGTEAFF; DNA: TGTGCCAGCAGGCCGGGGGGCGGCACTGAAGCTTTCTTT
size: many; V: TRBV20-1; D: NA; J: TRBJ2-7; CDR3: CSARDGRTYEQYF; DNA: TGCAGTGCTAGGGACGGACGGACGTACGAGCAGTACTTC
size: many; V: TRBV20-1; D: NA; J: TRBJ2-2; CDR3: CSASRRYASLAGELFF; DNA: TGCAGTGCTAGCCGTCGTTATGCTAGTCTCGCCGGGGAGCTGTTTTTT
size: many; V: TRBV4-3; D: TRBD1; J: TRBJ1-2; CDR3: CASSQDGDRANYGYTF; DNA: TGCGCCAGCAGCCAAGATGGGGACAGAGCTAACTATGGCTACACCTTC
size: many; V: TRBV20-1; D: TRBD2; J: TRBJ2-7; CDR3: CSARAELAYSYEQYF; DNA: TGCAGTGCTAGGGCTGAACTAGCGTACTCCTACGAGCAGTACTTC
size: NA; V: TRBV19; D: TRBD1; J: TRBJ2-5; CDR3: CASRPGQWEETQYF; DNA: TGTGCCAGTAGACCGGGACAGTGGGAAGAGACCCAGTACTTC
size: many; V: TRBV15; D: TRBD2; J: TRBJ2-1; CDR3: CATSRGAGGIDEQFF; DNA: TGTGCCACCAGCAGAGGCGCGGGGGGGATCGATGAGCAGTTCTTC
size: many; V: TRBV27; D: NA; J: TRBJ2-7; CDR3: CASSLRLDSYEQYF; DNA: TGTGCCAGCAGTTTACGCCTAGACTCCTACGAGCAGTACTTC
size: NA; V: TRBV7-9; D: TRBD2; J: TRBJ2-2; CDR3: CASSVLAGRNTGELFF; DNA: TGTGCCAGCAGCGTACTAGCGGGGCGTAACACCGGGGAGCTGTTTTTT
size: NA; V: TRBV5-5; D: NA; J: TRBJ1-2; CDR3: CASSFISGDGYTF; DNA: TGTGCCAGCAGCTTTATATCCGGGGATGGCTACACCTTC
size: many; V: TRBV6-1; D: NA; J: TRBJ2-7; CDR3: CASSDLGRAAVEQYF; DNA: TGTGCCAGCAGTGATCTCGGCAGGGCGGCTGTCGAGCAGTACTTC
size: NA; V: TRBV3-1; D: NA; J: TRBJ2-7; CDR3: CASSPDRPYEQYF; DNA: TGTGCCAGCAGCCCCGACAGGCCCTACGAGCAGTACTTC
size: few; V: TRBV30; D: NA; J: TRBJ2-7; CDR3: CAWSEGTIYEQYF; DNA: TGTGCCTGGAGTGAGGGCACCATCTACGAGCAGTACTTC
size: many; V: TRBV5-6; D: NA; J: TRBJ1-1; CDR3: CASSDSGSTAFF; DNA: TGTGCCAGCAGCGATTCAGGGTCGACAGCTTTCTTT
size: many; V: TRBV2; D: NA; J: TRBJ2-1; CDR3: CASQGGGGYNEQFF; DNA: TGTGCCAGCCAAGGGGGGGGGGGTTACAATGAGCAGTTCTTC
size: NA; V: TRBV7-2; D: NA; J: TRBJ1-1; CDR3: CASTISPKAFF; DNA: TGTGCCAGCACCATATCACCGAAAGCTTTCTTT
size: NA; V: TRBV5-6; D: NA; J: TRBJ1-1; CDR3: CASSLLVGIGTEAFF; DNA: TGTGCCAGCAGCTTGCTGGTTGGGATCGGGACTGAAGCTTTCTTT
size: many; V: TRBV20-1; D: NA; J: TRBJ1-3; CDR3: CSARGGQPSSGNTIYF; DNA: TGCAGTGCTAGAGGCGGCCAGCCTTCCTCTGGAAACACCATATATTTT
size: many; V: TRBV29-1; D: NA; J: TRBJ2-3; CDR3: CSVQGRPDTQYF; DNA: TGCAGCGTTCAGGGGAGGCCAGATACGCAGTATTTT
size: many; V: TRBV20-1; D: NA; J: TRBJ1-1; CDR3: CSARPPRWESEAFF; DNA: TGCAGTGCTAGACCTCCTCGGTGGGAATCGGAAGCTTTCTTT
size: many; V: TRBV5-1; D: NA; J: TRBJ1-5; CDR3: CASSLGLEGQPQHF; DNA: TGCGCCAGCAGCTTGGGGTTGGAGGGGCAGCCCCAGCATTTT
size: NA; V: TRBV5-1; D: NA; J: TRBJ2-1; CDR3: CASSLSGVYNEQFF; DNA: TGCGCCAGCAGCTTGTCAGGGGTTTACAATGAGCAGTTCTTC
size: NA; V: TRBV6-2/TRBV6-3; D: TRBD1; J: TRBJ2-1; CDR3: CASSDRVHEQFF; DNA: TGTGCCAGCAGTGACAGGGTCCATGAGCAGTTCTTC
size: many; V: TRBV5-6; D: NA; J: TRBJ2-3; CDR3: CASSTGLTDTQYF; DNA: TGTGCCAGCAGCACAGGACTCACAGATACGCAGTATTTT
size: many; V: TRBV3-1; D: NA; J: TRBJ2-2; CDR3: CASSQDQLGEPGELFF; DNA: TGTGCCAGCAGCCAAGATCAATTGGGGGAGCCCGGGGAGCTGTTTTTT
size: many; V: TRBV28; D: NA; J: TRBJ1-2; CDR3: CASSLRDLSNGYTF; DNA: TGTGCCAGCAGCCTCCGGGACTTAAGCAATGGCTACACCTTC
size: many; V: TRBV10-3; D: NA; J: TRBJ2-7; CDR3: CAISAGGSSTYEQYF; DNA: TGTGCCATCAGTGCCGGAGGGTCCTCAACCTACGAGCAGTACTTC
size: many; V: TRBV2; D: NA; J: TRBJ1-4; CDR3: CASSEQATNEKLFF; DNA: TGTGCCAGCAGTGAGCAGGCAACTAATGAAAAACTGTTTTTT
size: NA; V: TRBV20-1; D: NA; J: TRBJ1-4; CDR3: CSAIGGINEKLFF; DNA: TGCAGTGCTATAGGGGGAATTAATGAAAAACTGTTTTTT
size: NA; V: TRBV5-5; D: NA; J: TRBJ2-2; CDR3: CASSPNLKGINTGELFF; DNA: TGTGCCAGCAGCCCCAATCTCAAGGGAATAAACACCGGGGAGCTGTTTTTT
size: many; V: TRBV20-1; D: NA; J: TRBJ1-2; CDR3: CSAPRRPGDYGYTF; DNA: TGCAGTGCACCGCGGCGTCCAGGGGACTATGGCTACACCTTC
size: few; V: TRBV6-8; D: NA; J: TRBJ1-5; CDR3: CAAGGGHQPQHF; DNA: TGTGCCGCCGGGGGGGGGCATCAGCCCCAGCATTTT
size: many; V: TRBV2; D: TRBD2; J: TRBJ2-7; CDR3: CASSEKRGPYEQYF; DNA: TGTGCCAGCAGTGAAAAGCGGGGGCCCTACGAGCAGTACTTC
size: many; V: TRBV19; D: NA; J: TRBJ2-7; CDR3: CASRRGVEQYF; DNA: TGTGCCAGCCGCCGAGGAGTAGAGCAGTACTTC
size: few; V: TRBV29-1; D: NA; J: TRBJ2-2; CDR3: CSVLGGNTGELFF; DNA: TGCAGCGTTTTGGGGGGGAACACCGGGGAGCTGTTTTTT
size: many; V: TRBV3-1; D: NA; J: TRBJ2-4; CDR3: CASSQDKATFPKNIQYF; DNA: TGTGCCAGCAGCCAAGATAAGGCCACCTTCCCCAAAAACATTCAGTACTTC